These 27 T cell receptor beta chains originate from one sample sequenced in a study of cytomegalovirus exposure and HLA in healthy donors. Primers for the PCR totalled 60 Vbeta and 13 Jbeta. The repertoire was sequenced with immunoSEQ multiplex PCR; TCRdb's copy has only in-frame clones and lacks some. The top ten clones hold 0.7% to 0.95% of a sample with fewer than 200,000 clones, roughly 80% of them seen once. The sample consisted of PBMCs. The receptor source for this set is a woman aged 18 to 35 in good health and CMV-seronegative.

This chain joins TRBV29-1 and TRBJ2-1, with TRBD2 as a possible D gene (5 bases). V was cut by 6 bases and J by 4 bases, with 13 bases left in between. Germline CDR1 is SQVTM and CDR2 is ANQGSEA. This CDR3 region has 13 residues. CDR3 region: CSVGASGYNEQFF. The CDR3 nucleotides are TGCAGCGTCGGAGCGTCGGGATACAATGAGCAGTTCTTC.

CDR3 amino acids: CASSIGGDTGNTIYF. For the CDR3, the DNA is TGTGCCAGTAGTATAGGAGGGGACACAGGAAACACCATATATTTT. V usage is TRBV19 and J usage is TRBJ1-3; D perhaps matches TRBD1 (6 bases). From germline, CDR1 is LNHDA and CDR2 SQIVND (reference sequence). The CDR3 has 15 amino acids. Trimming took 1 base from V and 4 from J, leaving 11 bases between them.

This clone showed up just once. The chain couples TRBV10-3 to TRBJ2-5; 15 nucleotides line up with TRBD2. The ends lost 10 bases at V and 1 base at J; junction bases unmatched: 10. The CDR3 totals 17 residues. Germline assignment: CDR1 ENHRY and CDR2 SYGVKD. This CDR3 is CATGPGLAGGTQETQYF. The CDR3 region has the DNA TGTGCCACCGGACCGGGACTAGCGGGAGGTACCCAAGAGACCCAGTACTTC.

Regarding this clone: A read error may produce the germline difference seen at one junction end. V and J are TRBV30 and TRBJ2-1; the match to TRBD2 covers 10 bases. The germline gives CDR1 GTSNPN, CDR2 SVGIG (reference sequence). The CDR3 runs to 17 residues. For the CDR3, the DNA is TGTGCCTGGAGATTGACTAGCGGGTTCACAAACTACAATGGGCAGTTCTTC. It codes for CAWRLTSGFTNYNGQFF.

The CDR3 loop is CASSETGTSVGDTQYF. The CDR3 nucleotides are TGTGCCAGCAGCGAAACCGGGACTAGCGTAGGGGATACGCAGTATTTT. This chain links TRBV7-2 with TRBJ2-3; TRBD2 matches at 10 bases. CDR1 is SGHTA, CDR2 FQGNSA, per germline. The CDR3 is 16 amino acids. V shed 5 bases and J 6 bases; nucleotides not matched to a gene: 11.

This chain links TRBV28 with TRBJ2-2; a weak D match, TRBD2 (6 bases). The CDR3 extends over 14 amino acids. V dropped 2 bases and J dropped 9 bases, with 13 bases sitting between them. Germline-derived CDR1 and CDR2 are MDHEN and SYDVKM. The CDR3 region is CASSLGGTVRELFF. The CDR3 DNA sequence: TGTGCCAGCAGTTTAGGCGGGACGGTACGGGAGCTGTTTTTT.

This clone turned up a few times. The chain has TRBV6-5 and TRBJ2-5; tentative D call: TRBD2 (6 bases). The CDR3 extends over 14 amino acids. Germline lookup yields CDR1 MNHEY and CDR2 SVGAGI. V lost 2 bases to trimming and J lost 5 bases, with 12 bases between them. In DNA form, the CDR3 reads TGTGCCAGCAGTTACGGTGGAGGGAGCGAGACCCAGTACTTC. Amino acid sequence: CASSYGGGSETQYF.

The genes are TRBV5-6 and TRBJ2-3; 7 bases are shared with TRBD2. Trimming at V came to 4 bases and at J to 2 bases, leaving 1 base not matched to a gene. The CDR3 is 13 amino acids. Germline loops: CDR1 SGHDT, CDR2 YYEEEE. CDR3 residues: CASSRLATDTQYF. As DNA, the CDR3 is TGTGCCAGCAGCCGACTAGCCACAGATACGCAGTATTTT.

This clone has only a few counts. V gene TRBV10-3 combines with J gene TRBJ2-7; D gene ambiguous. CDR1 and CDR2 (germline): ENHRY, SYGVKD. CDR3 size: 15 residues. Trimming took off 0 bases at V and 7 bases at J, with 16 bases between the two ends. CDR3 in DNA: TGTGCCATCAGTGAGTCTGAAGTCGGCACGAGGGAGCAGTACTTC. The encoded protein is CAISESEVGTREQYF.

This chain uses TRBV28 with TRBJ2-5, with D maybe TRBD2 (5 bases). The CDR3 runs 12 residues. V was pared by 11 bases and J by 3 bases, with 13 bases between. CDR1 and CDR2 (germline): MDHEN, SYDVKM. CDR3 coding DNA: TGTGCCGTTCAACGGGGAGAAGAGACCCAGTACTTC. It translates to CAVQRGEETQYF.

The chain employs TRBV29-1 and TRBJ1-2; 8 bases match TRBD1. Per the germline V gene, CDR1 is SQVTM and CDR2 is ANQGSEA. V lost 4 bases, J lost 4 bases, and 5 bases stayed unmatched. The CDR3 is 13 amino acids. As DNA, the CDR3 is TGCAGCGTTGGGGACAGGTGGGGCTATGGCTACACCTTC. Residues: CSVGDRWGYGYTF.

This clone has a single count. The V gene is TRBV6-4, the J gene TRBJ1-4; D gene uncertain. In germline, CDR1 is MRHNA, CDR2 SNTAGT. The CDR3 is 15 amino acids. The V end lost 0 bases, the J end lost 5 bases, and 10 bases lay between the germline ends. The DNA of the CDR3 is TGTGCCAGCAGTGACTCCGCGGATGTCAATGAAAAACTGTTTTTT. This encodes CASSDSADVNEKLFF.

There are a few counts of this clone. This sequence joins TRBV19 and TRBJ1-2, with 7 bases matching TRBD1. CDR1 is LNHDA, CDR2 SQIVND, per germline (reference sequence). The CDR3 runs to 11 residues. V shed 9 bases and J 7 bases; nucleotides not matched to a gene: 5. The DNA of the CDR3 is TGTGCCAGCAGACAGGGTGCTGGCTACACCTTC. Amino acids: CASRQGAGYTF.

This chain links TRBV7-8 with TRBJ1-1; D possibly corresponds to TRBD1 (6 bases). Between the trimmed V and J ends, which lost 5 bases and 0 bases, there was a span of 10 bases. The germline CDR1 and CDR2 sequences are SGHVS and FQNEAQ. CDR3 size: 14 residues. The CDR3 spells CASSLGTLNTEAFF. The DNA for the CDR3 is TGTGCCAGCAGCCTCGGGACATTGAACACTGAAGCTTTCTTT.

The genes are TRBV14 and TRBJ2-1, with 9 positions matching TRBD2. Trimming took 0 bases from V and 7 from J; bases not matched to a gene: 10. In germline, CDR1 is SGHDN, CDR2 FVKESK. This CDR3 contains 17 residues. The CDR3 region has the DNA TGTGCCAGCAGCCAAGATGGGGGCGGGAGGGCCGGGAATGAGCAGTTCTTC. Its translation: CASSQDGGGRAGNEQFF.

The chain combines TRBV5-1 with TRBJ1-4; TRBD1 matches 9 bases. In germline, CDR1 is SGHRS, CDR2 YFSETQ. CDR3 length: 13 amino acids. The J segment lost 7 bases and the V segment lost 9 bases, leaving 7 bases of the junction unmatched. DNA of the CDR3: TGCGCCAAATACAGGGGGCACACTGAAAAACTGTTTTTT. Translating gives CAKYRGHTEKLFF.

V gene TRBV25-1 combines with J gene TRBJ2-1; 9 bases align to TRBD1. The CDR3 covers 13 residues. Germline-derived CDR1 and CDR2 are MGHDK and SYGVNS. V gave up 9 bases and J gave up 9 bases; unmatched junction bases: 9. DNA of the CDR3: TGTGCCAGTCAACCTACAGGGGGCATTGAGCAGTTCTTC. This sequence encodes CASQPTGGIEQFF.

This clone showed up just a few times. Other DNA sequences in the same sample also yield this CDR3. V is TRBV19 and J is TRBJ2-5; D may be TRBD1 (6 bases). This CDR3 has 15 amino acids. V dropped 4 bases and J dropped 2 bases, with 14 bases sitting between them. The germline V gene encodes CDR1 LNHDA and CDR2 SQIVND (reference sequence). The CDR3: CASSTGRGTQETQYF. The DNA of the CDR3 is TGTGCCAGTAGTACCGGCAGGGGTACACAAGAGACCCAGTACTTC.

This chain uses TRBV25-1 with TRBJ1-2; tentative D call: TRBD1 (5 bases). Trimming stripped 3 bases from V and 4 bases from J, with 9 bases between. The germline gives CDR1 MGHDK, CDR2 SYGVNS. The CDR3 loop spans 13 amino acids. This CDR3 reads CASSEGQSYGYTF. In DNA form, the CDR3 reads TGTGCCAGCAGTGAGGGGCAGAGCTATGGCTACACCTTC.

The rearrangement uses TRBV14 and TRBJ2-7, with 9 bases that match TRBD2. Trimming at V came to 4 bases and at J to 3 bases, leaving 4 bases not matched to a gene. Germline lookup yields CDR1 SGHDN and CDR2 FVKESK. This CDR3 contains 14 residues. CDR3 nucleotide sequence: TGTGCCAGCAGCCTCCTAGCGGGAATCTACGAGCAGTACTTC. It encodes CASSLLAGIYEQYF.

The chain employs TRBV30 and TRBJ2-1; the match to TRBD2 covers 12 bases. The CDR3 extends over 15 amino acids. After removal of 3 bases from V and 7 bases from J, the junction contained 7 bases not matched to a gene. CDR1 GTSNPN and CDR2 SVGIG come from the germline V gene (reference sequence). The CDR3 DNA sequence: TGTGCCTGGAGCCCGGGACTAGCGGGTAAGAATGAGCAGTTCTTC. Translation: CAWSPGLAGKNEQFF.

The rearrangement links TRBV28 to TRBJ2-5, with TRBD2 matching 13 bases. Looked up from germline, CDR1 is MDHEN and CDR2 is SYDVKM. CDR3 size: 18 residues. The V and J ends lost 1 base and 4 bases, in that order; junction bases with no gene match: 9. The CDR3 sequence is CASSLLVPGLAGRETQYF. The CDR3, as DNA: TGTGCCAGCAGTTTATTGGTGCCGGGACTAGCGGGAAGAGAGACCCAGTACTTC. The full variable domain, in which reference TRBV28 and TRBJ2-5 provide the parts outside the CDR3, is DVKVTQSSRYLVKRTGEKVFLECVQDMDHENMFWYRQDPGLGLRLIYFSYDVKMKEKGDIPEGYSVSREKKERFSLILESASTNQTSMYLCASSLLVPGLAGRETQYFGPGTRLLVL.

The gene calls are TRBV5-5 and TRBJ1-5, with TRBD1 as a possible D gene (5 bases). Germline V gene sequence: CDR1 SGHKS, CDR2 YYEKEE (reference sequence). The length of the CDR3 is 14 residues. V lost 3 bases and J lost 7, with 14 bases in between. The DNA for the CDR3 is TGTGCCAGCAGCTGGGGGGTGGAGGGACAGCCCCAGCATTTT. It codes for CASSWGVEGQPQHF.

This sequence joins TRBV7-3 and TRBJ2-5, with TRBD2 identical over 7 bases. V shed 5 bases, J shed 3 bases, and the junction held 9 bases outside the gene matches. The CDR3 totals 15 residues. Per germline, CDR1 SGHTA and CDR2 FQGTGA. The CDR3 DNA sequence: TGTGCCAGCAGCCCCTTGGGGGGAGGGGAAGAGACCCAGTACTTC. Translated, it gives CASSPLGGGEETQYF.

This chain links TRBV2 with TRBJ2-5; the match to TRBD1 covers 9 bases. This CDR3 comprises 15 residues. The trim removed 6 bases at V and 7 bases at J, leaving 12 bases unmatched. Germline V lookup: CDR1 SNHLY, CDR2 FYNNEI. CDR3 sequence reads: CASSAGTGSGGTQYF. CDR3 sequence (DNA): TGTGCCAGCAGCGCCGGGACAGGGTCGGGGGGGACCCAGTACTTC. The whole variable domain, remainder taken from reference TRBV2 and TRBJ2-5, is EPEVTQTPSHQVTQMGQEVILRCVPISNHLYFYWYRQILGQKVEFLVSFYNNEISEKSEIFDDQFSVERPDGSNFTLKIRSTKLEDSAMYFCASSAGTGSGGTQYFGPGTRLLVL.

The chain links TRBV27 to TRBJ1-5; D remains unclear. The length of the CDR3 is 14 residues. V was cut by 2 bases and J by 6 bases, with 11 bases left in between. CDR1 and CDR2 (germline): MNHEY, SMNVEV (reference sequence). As DNA, the CDR3 is TGTGCCAGCAGTTTAAGTGGGCTGAGTCAGCCCCAGCATTTT. It translates to CASSLSGLSQPQHF.

This sequence joins TRBV2 and TRBJ2-1; 8 nucleotides line up with TRBD1. The CDR3 sequence is 14 residues long. The V and J ends lost 2 bases and 4 bases, in that order; junction bases with no gene match: 1. Germline CDR1 and CDR2: SNHLY and FYNNEI. The CDR3 here is CASSERQGYNEQFF. The CDR3 nucleotides are TGTGCCAGCAGTGAACGACAGGGGTACAATGAGCAGTTCTTC.